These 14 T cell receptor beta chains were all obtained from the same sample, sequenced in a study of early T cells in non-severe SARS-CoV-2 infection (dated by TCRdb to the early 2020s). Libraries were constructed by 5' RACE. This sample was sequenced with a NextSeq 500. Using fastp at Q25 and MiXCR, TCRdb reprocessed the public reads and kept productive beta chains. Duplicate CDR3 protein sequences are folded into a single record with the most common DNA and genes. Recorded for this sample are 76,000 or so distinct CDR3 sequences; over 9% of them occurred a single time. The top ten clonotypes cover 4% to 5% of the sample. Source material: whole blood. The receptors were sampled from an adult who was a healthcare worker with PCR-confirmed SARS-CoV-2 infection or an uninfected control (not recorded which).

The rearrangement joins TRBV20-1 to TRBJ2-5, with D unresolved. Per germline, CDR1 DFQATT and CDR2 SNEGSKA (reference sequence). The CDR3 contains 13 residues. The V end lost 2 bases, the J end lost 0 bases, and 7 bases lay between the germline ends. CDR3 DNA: TGCAGTGCTAGACTCGGAAACCAAGAGACCCAGTACTTC. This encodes CSARLGNQETQYF.

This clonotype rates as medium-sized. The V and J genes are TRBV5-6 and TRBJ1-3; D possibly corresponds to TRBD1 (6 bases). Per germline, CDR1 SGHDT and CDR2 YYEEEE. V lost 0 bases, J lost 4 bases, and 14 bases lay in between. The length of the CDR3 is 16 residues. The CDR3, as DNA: TGTGCCAGCAGCTTGGGTCAGGACAGCCAAGGAAACACCATATATTTT. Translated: CASSLGQDSQGNTIYF.

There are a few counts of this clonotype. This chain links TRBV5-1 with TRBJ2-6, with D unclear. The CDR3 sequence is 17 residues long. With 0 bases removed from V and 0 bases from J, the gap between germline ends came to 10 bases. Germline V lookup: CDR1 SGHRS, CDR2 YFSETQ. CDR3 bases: TGCGCCAGCAGCTTGGAGACCCGCCCCTCTGGGGCCAACGTCCTGACTTTC. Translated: CASSLETRPSGANVLTF. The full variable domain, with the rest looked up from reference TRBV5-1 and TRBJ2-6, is KAGVTQTPRYLIKTRGQQVTLSCSPISGHRSVSWYQQTPGQGLQFLFEYFSETQRNKGNFPGRFSGRQFSNSRSEMNVSTLELGDSALYLCASSLETRPSGANVLTFGAGSRLTVL.

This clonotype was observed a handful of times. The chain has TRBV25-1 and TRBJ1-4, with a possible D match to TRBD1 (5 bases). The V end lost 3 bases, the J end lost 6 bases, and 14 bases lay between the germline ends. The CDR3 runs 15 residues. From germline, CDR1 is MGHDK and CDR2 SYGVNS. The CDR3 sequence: CASSDRDGIYEKLFF. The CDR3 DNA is TGTGCCAGCAGTGACCGGGACGGTATATATGAAAAACTGTTTTTT.

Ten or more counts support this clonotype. CDR3 DNA: TGTGCCAGCAGAGCGAGGGGGGCAGACTACAATGAGCAGTTCTTC. This encodes CASRARGADYNEQFF. The rearrangement links TRBV2 to TRBJ2-1; D is possibly TRBD1 or TRBD2 (6 bases each). From germline, CDR1 is SNHLY and CDR2 FYNNEI. Trimming cost V 6 bases and J 3 bases, with 15 bases left between them. The CDR3 is made up of 15 amino acids.

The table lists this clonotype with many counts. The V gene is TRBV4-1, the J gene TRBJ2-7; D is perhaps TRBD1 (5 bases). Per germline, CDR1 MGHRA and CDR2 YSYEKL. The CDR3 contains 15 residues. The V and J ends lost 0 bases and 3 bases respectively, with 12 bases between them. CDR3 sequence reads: CASSQEWGRDYEQYF. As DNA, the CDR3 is TGCGCCAGCAGCCAAGAATGGGGCAGGGACTACGAGCAGTACTTC.

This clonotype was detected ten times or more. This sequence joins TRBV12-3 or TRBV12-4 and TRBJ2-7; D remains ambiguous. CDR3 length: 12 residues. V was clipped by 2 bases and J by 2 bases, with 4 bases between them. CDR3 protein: CASSLKAYEQYF. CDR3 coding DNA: TGTGCCAGCAGTTTAAAAGCCTACGAGCAGTACTTC.

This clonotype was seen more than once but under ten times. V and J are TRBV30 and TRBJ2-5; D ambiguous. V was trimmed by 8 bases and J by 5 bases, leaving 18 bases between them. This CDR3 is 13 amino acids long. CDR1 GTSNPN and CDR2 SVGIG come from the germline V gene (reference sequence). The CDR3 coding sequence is TGTGCCGGTTCCCGACAAGGTTCGGAGACCCAGTACTTC. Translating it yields CAGSRQGSETQYF.

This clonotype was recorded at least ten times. The CDR3 nucleotides are TGTGCCAGTAGGACCTCGGGGACTGAGTTCTACGAGCAGTACTTC. Translating gives CASRTSGTEFYEQYF. The chain joins TRBV19 to TRBJ2-7; D is possibly TRBD2 (6 bases). CDR3 length: 15 residues. V lost 6 bases, J lost 3 bases, and 18 bases lay in between. The germline V gene has CDR1 LNHDA and CDR2 SQIVND (reference sequence).

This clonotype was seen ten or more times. CDR3 residues: CASSLVRGPYNEQFF. The DNA of the CDR3 is TGTGCCAGCAGCTTAGTACGGGGGCCCTACAATGAGCAGTTCTTC. The chain employs TRBV7-2 and TRBJ2-1, with D perhaps matching TRBD1 or TRBD2 (6 bases each). Germline V lookup: CDR1 SGHTA, CDR2 FQGNSA. V was shortened by 1 base and J by 2 bases, with 9 bases between the two germline ends. This CDR3 is 15 amino acids long.

CDR3 loop: CASRGDSVNQPQHF. In DNA, the CDR3 is TGTGCCAGCAGGGGGGACAGCGTCAATCAGCCCCAGCATTTT. This chain connects TRBV6-1 to TRBJ1-5, with TRBD1 identical over 7 bases. The CDR3 consists of 14 residues. Germline loops: CDR1 MNHNS, CDR2 SASEGT. V shed 6 bases, J shed 3 bases, and the junction held 5 bases outside the gene matches.

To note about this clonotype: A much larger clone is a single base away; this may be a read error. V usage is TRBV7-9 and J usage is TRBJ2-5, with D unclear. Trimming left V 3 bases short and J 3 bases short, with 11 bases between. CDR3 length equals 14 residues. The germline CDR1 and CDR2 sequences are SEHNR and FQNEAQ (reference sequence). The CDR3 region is CASSLADLKETQYF. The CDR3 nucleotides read TGTGCCAGCAGCTTGGCGGATTTAAAAGAGACCCAGTACTTC. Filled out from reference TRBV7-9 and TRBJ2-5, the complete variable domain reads DTGVSQNPRHKITKRGQNVTFRCDPISEHNRLYWYRQTLGQGPEFLTYFQNEAQLEKSRLLSDRFSAERPKGSFSTLEIQRTEQGDSAMYLCASSLADLKETQYFGPGTRLLVL.

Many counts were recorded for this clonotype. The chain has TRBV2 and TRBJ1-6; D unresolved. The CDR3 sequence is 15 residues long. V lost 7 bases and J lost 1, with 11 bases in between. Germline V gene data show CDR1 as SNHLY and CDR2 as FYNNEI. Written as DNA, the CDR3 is TGTGCCAGCAAAACGGACGGATCCTATAATTCACCCCTCCACTTT. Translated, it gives CASKTDGSYNSPLHF.

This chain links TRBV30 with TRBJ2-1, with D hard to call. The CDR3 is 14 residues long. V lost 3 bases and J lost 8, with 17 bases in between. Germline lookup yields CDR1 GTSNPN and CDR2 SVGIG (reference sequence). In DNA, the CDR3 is TGTGCCTGGAGAAACCCCCCTAGTTTCGATGAGCAGTTCTTC. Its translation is CAWRNPPSFDEQFF.